This entry concerns a single T cell receptor (beta chain). Profiling relied on immunoSEQ multiplex PCR, and the TCRdb table lists in-frame clones only, not all of them. Found here are 250,000 to 400,000 clones, 90% of them singletons; the top ten hold less than 3.5%. These data are taken from a study of blood T cell repertoires in COVID-19. Study as a whole: Specimens from acute and convalescent COVID-19 originated in the United States, Italy and Spain.

During active infection, Seattle patients enrolled and were then monitored through disease. Germline-derived CDR1 and CDR2 are LNHDA and SQIVND (reference sequence). The CDR3 has 14 residues. The V gene lost 0 bases and the J gene lost 8 bases, with 10 bases spanning the gap. The sequence was collected from a woman under 40 with COVID-19, enrolled during active disease. The chain carries TRBV19 and TRBJ1-4; D may be TRBD1 (5 bases). Sequenced input: peripheral blood. Here the CDR3 reads CASSIDGAAEKLFF. The CDR3 DNA follows: TGTGCCAGTAGTATAGATGGGGCCGCGGAAAAACTGTTTTTT.